This T cell receptor beta chain is from a study of T cell changes during pregnancy in multiple sclerosis. Here immunoSEQ multiplex PCR was the method, and the copy in TCRdb shows in-frame clones only, minus some. The data contain nearly 110,000 clones, 92% of them singletons. The germline V gene encodes CDR1 SGHNT and CDR2 YYREEE (reference sequence). Unmatched junction bases numbered 9, after V lost 1 base and J lost 5 bases. The CDR3 extends over 16 amino acids. The input for sequencing was peripheral blood, taken after pregnancy. This chain links TRBV5-4 with TRBJ2-5; 9 nucleotides align to TRBD2. This receptor was obtained from a female donor with multiple sclerosis, enrolled in a pregnancy study. In DNA, the CDR3 is TGTGCCAGCAGCTTGCAGCGCGGGAGGGCCTCTGAGACCCAGTACTTC. It yields the protein CASSLQRGRASETQYF.